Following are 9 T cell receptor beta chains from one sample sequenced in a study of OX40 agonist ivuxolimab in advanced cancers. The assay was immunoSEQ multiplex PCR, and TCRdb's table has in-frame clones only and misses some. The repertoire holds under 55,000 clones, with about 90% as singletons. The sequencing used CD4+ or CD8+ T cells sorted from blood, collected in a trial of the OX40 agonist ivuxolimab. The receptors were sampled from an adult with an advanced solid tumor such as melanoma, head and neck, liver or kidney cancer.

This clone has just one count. The CDR3 sequence: CASSIEEGSYGYTF. In DNA form, the CDR3 reads TGTGCCAGTAGTATAGAGGAGGGGAGCTATGGCTACACCTTC. The chain recombines TRBV19 with TRBJ1-2; the D gene is possibly TRBD1 (5 bases). From germline, CDR1 is LNHDA and CDR2 SQIVND (reference sequence). The CDR3 runs to 14 residues. Trimming pared 0 bases from V and 4 bases from J, leaving 9 bases between.

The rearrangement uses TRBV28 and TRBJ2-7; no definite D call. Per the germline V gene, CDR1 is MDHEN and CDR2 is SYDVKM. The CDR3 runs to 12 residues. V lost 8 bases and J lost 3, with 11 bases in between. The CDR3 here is CASALKGYEQYF. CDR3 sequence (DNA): TGTGCCAGCGCCCTTAAGGGCTACGAGCAGTACTTC. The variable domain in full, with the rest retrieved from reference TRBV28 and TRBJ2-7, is DVKVTQSSRYLVKRTGEKVFLECVQDMDHENMFWYRQDPGLGLRLIYFSYDVKMKEKGDIPEGYSVSREKKERFSLILESASTNQTSMYLCASALKGYEQYFGPGTRLTVT.

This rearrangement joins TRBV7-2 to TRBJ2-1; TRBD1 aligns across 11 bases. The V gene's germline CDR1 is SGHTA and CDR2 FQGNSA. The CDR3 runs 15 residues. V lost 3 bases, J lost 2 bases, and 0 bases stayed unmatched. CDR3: CASSLDRGPYNEQFF. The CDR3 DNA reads TGTGCCAGCAGCTTGGACAGGGGGCCCTACAATGAGCAGTTCTTC.

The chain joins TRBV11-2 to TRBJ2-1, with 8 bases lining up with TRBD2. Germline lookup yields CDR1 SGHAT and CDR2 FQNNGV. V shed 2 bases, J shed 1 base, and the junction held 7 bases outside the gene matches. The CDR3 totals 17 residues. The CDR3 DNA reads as TGTGCCAGCAGCTTATTTGGTTCTAGCGGGTCCTACAATGAGCAGTTCTTC. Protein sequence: CASSLFGSSGSYNEQFF. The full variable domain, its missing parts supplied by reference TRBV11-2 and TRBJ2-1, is EAGVAQSPRYKIIEKRQSVAFWCNPISGHATLYWYQQILGQGPKLLIQFQNNGVVDDSQLPKDRFSAERLKGVDSTLKIQPAKLEDSAVYLCASSLFGSSGSYNEQFFGPGTRLTVL.

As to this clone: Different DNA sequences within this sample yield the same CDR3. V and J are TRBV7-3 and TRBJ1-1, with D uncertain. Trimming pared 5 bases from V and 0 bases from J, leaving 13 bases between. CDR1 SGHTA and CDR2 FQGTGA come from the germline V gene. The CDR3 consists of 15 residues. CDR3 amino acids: CASSPPGTMNTEAFF. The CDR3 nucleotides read TGTGCCAGCAGCCCCCCTGGTACCATGAACACTGAAGCTTTCTTT.

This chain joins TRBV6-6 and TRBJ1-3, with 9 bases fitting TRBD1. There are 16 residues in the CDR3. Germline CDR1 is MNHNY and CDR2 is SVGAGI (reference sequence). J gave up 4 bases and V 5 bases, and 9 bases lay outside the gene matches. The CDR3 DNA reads TGTGCCAGCAGTGGACTACAGGGGGCCGTCGGAAACACCATATATTTT. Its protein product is CASSGLQGAVGNTIYF.

CDR3 loop: CASSLFRQNTEAFF. The CDR3 DNA sequence: TGTGCCAGCAGTTTATTCCGACAGAACACTGAAGCTTTCTTT. V usage is TRBV27 and J usage is TRBJ1-1; D remains unclear. Per germline, CDR1 MNHEY and CDR2 SMNVEV (reference sequence). Between the trimmed V and J ends, which lost 1 base and 1 base, there was a span of 7 bases. CDR3 size: 14 residues.

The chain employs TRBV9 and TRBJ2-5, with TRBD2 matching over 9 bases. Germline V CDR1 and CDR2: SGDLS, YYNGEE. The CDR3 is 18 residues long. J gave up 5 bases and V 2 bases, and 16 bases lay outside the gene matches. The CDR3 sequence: CASSVRAGGGGALETQYF. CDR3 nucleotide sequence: TGTGCCAGCAGCGTCCGGGCTGGAGGCGGGGGGGCCTTGGAGACCCAGTACTTC.

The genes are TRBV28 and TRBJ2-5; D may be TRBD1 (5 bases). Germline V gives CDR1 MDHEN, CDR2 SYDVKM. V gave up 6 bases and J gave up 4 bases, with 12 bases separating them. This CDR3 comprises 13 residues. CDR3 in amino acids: CASRPGQGETQYF. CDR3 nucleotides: TGTGCCAGCAGGCCTGGACAAGGAGAGACCCAGTACTTC.